The source of this T cell receptor (beta chain) is a study of radiotherapy plus CTLA-4 blockade in lung cancer. Some clones are missing from TCRdb's copy, which holds only in-frame ones; the method was immunoSEQ multiplex PCR. This sample has tens of thousands of clones, with roughly 80% found just once. This CDR3 is built from 13 residues. In germline, CDR1 is MNHNY, CDR2 SVGAGI (reference sequence). Germline trimming cut 6 bases from V and 5 bases from J; bases unmatched to any gene: 5. This rearrangement joins TRBV6-6 to TRBJ2-7, with TRBD1 matching over 9 bases. The input for sequencing was peripheral blood, taken from a patient treated with radiotherapy plus ipilimumab. This TCR was sampled from a human donor with non-small cell lung cancer that progressed on radiotherapy plus ipilimumab. The CDR3 coding sequence is TGTGCCAGCAGCGACAGGGGGTACCACGAGCAGTACTTC. Amino acid sequence: CASSDRGYHEQYF.